This T cell receptor beta chain was sequenced in a study of T cell changes during pregnancy in multiple sclerosis. The ends were cut back, 4 bases at V and 1 base at J, with 11 bases in the middle. Germline assignment: CDR1 SGHKS and CDR2 YYEKEE (reference sequence). The CDR3 consists of 15 residues. The method was immunoSEQ multiplex PCR; TCRdb's version includes in-frame clones alone and lacks a portion of them. This table has about 70,000 clones, 94% appearing once. The sequencing used peripheral blood, collected in the third trimester of pregnancy. This clonotype was sampled from a female donor with multiple sclerosis, enrolled in a pregnancy study. The rearrangement joins TRBV5-5 to TRBJ2-2; no reliable D call. CDR3 residues: CASSLVAGNTGELFF. As DNA, the CDR3 is TGTGCCAGCAGCCTGGTGGCAGGGAACACCGGGGAGCTGTTTTTT.